A selection of T cell receptor beta chains follows, all from one sample in a study of tumor and adjacent non-tumor tissue in lung cancer. TCRdb re-called the multiplex PCR reads through MiXCR, storing one row per CDR3 protein. Of more than 85,000 distinct CDR3 sequences listed, 61% were seen once; the top ten hold more than 14%. The sequencing sample was made of lung tumor tissue. These receptors came from a man in his 70s with non-small cell lung cancer. Each CDR3 is given with its conserved first and last residue. The order of the fields is V gene, CDR3 length, D gene, clone size, J gene, CDR3 DNA, CDR3 protein. The D gene is left open where the match is weak. Clone size is stated in some rows and not others, as once, few, many or a class when expanded.

TRBV11-2	16	TRBD2	NA	TRBJ2-5	TGTTCCAGCAACACGGGACTAGCGGGGGGAGCGGAGACCCAGTACTTC	CSSNTGLAGGAETQYF
TRBV12-3/TRBV12-4	14	NA	NA	TRBJ2-3	TGTGCCAGCAGTAAGGACAGTAGCGATCAGCCCCAGTATTTT	CASSKDSSDQPQYF
TRBV5-1	15	NA	NA	TRBJ1-1	TGCGCCAGCAGCTCCTTGGGGTCTCGACTCACTGAAGCTTTCTTT	CASSSLGSRLTEAFF
TRBV11-2	14	NA	NA	TRBJ2-7	TGTGCCAATCGTTATCCCTATTTGGGCTACGAGCAGTACTTC	CANRYPYLGYEQYF
TRBV11-2	15	NA	NA	TRBJ2-7	TGTGCCAGCAGCTTAGGTGGACAGAATTTGCTCGGGCAGTACTTC	CASSLGGQNLLGQYF
TRBV4-1	16	NA	NA	TRBJ2-7	TGCGCCAGCAGTCAAAGGGCGGGCCGGACTACATACGAGCAGTACTTC	CASSQRAGRTTYEQYF
TRBV11-2	17	NA	NA	TRBJ2-3	TGTGTCAGCAGCAACGCCGTTGGGGGCTGGGACACAGATACTCAGTATTTT	CVSSNAVGGWDTDTQYF
TRBV4-2	13	NA	many	TRBJ2-7	TGTGCCAGCAGCCAGCCCGGCACCTACGAGCAGTACTTC	CASSQPGTYEQYF
TRBV29-1	13	NA	NA	TRBJ2-5	TGCAGCGTGTCAACATGGGGTTGGGAGACCCAGTACTTC	CSVSTWGWETQYF
TRBV20-1	15	NA	NA	TRBJ1-4	TGCAGTGTTACAAGGAGGAGAGTCTACGGGGAAAAACTGTTTTTT	CSVTRRRVYGEKLFF
TRBV11-2	14	TRBD2	NA	TRBJ2-7	TGTGCCAGCAGTAGATCGGGAGGCGTGTACGAGCGGCACTTC	CASSRSGGVYERHF
TRBV4-2	15	NA	NA	TRBJ2-2	TGTGCCAGCAGCCAAGGGACGGCGAACACCGGGGAGCTGTCTTTT	CASSQGTANTGELSF
TRBV4-1	18	NA	NA	TRBJ1-2	TGCGCCAGCAGCCAATACGTTCTTGCACAGGGAGCTCACTATGGCTACACCTTC	CASSQYVLAQGAHYGYTF
TRBV11-2	16	TRBD1	NA	TRBJ1-2	TGTGCCAGCAGCTTCCAGGGACAGAGGTCTAACTATGGCTACATCTTC	CASSFQGQRSNYGYIF
TRBV11-1	15	TRBD1	NA	TRBJ2-5	TGTGCCAGCAGCCCCCGGGACAGGGTATTTGAATCCCAGTACTTC	CASSPRDRVFESQYF
TRBV10-2	14	TRBD2	medium-sized	TRBJ2-1	TGCGCCAGCAGACTAGCGGGAGTCTTGAATGAGCAGTTCTTC	CASRLAGVLNEQFF
TRBV6-2/TRBV6-3	14	NA	NA	TRBJ2-7	TGTGCCAGCAGTCCGCGGGATTCATTGAACGAGCAGTACTTC	CASSPRDSLNEQYF
TRBV10-2	16	TRBD1	NA	TRBJ1-2	TGCACCAGCCGGGACAGTCCTACCCCGTCTAACTATGGCTACACTTTC	CTSRDSPTPSNYGYTF
TRBV11-2	16	NA	NA	TRBJ2-4	TGTGCCAACAGCTTAGGTCAGGGATTAGCCAAAAAGATTCAGTACTTC	CANSLGQGLAKKIQYF
TRBV11-3	13	NA	NA	TRBJ1-2	TGTGCCAGTAGCTTTAGCGGGGGTGAGAACTACACCTTC	CASSFSGGENYTF
TRBV6-5	13	NA	NA	TRBJ2-3	TGTGCCAGCAGCCCTATGTCCTATCAGCCCCAGTATTTT	CASSPMSYQPQYF
TRBV11-2	17	NA	NA	TRBJ2-3	TGTGCCAGCAGTAACACCGTTTGGGGCTGGGGCACAGATACGCAGTATTTT	CASSNTVWGWGTDTQYF
TRBV29-1	13	NA	many	TRBJ1-2	TGCAGCGTTGCCCTAGCAGGGTCCTATGGCTACACCTTC	CSVALAGSYGYTF
TRBV12-5	12	NA	many	TRBJ1-4	TGTGCTAGTGGCTCCACTCGGTGGTTCCTGTTTTTT	CASGSTRWFLFF
TRBV6-5	16	TRBD2	NA	TRBJ2-7	TGTGCCAGCAGTCCCGGGGAGGGCCGTTTTTACTACGAGCAGTACTTT	CASSPGEGRFYYEQYF
TRBV19	13	NA	NA	TRBJ1-2	TGTGCCAGTAGTATGCAGGCTAACTATGGCTACACCTTC	CASSMQANYGYTF
TRBV5-1	17	NA	NA	TRBJ2-6	TGCACAAGCAGCCGAAACAGGGAAATCTTAGGGGCCAACGTCCTGACTTTC	CTSSRNREILGANVLTF
TRBV29-1	16	TRBD1	many	TRBJ2-1	TGCAGCGTGATACCCCCCGGGACAGGGAGTAACAATGAGCAGTTCTTC	CSVIPPGTGSNNEQFF
TRBV11-1	15	TRBD1	NA	TRBJ1-1	TGTGCCAGCAGCTTAGCGCGAGGACAGGACACTGAAGCCTTCTTT	CASSLARGQDTEAFF
TRBV7-9	13	NA	NA	TRBJ2-7	TGTGCCAGCAGCCCCGGGTCTTCCTATGAGAAGTACTTC	CASSPGSSYEKYF
TRBV29-1	12	NA	many	TRBJ2-5	TGCAGCGTTGTAAACGCGGGCTGGACCCAGTACTTC	CSVVNAGWTQYF
TRBV21-1	18	NA	NA	TRBJ1-5	TGTGCCAGCAGCAAACGGGGCGATTTCGGACAACGGAATCAGCCCCAGCATTTT	CASSKRGDFGQRNQPQHF
TRBV2	16	TRBD2	NA	TRBJ2-1	TGTGCCATCAGTGAAGGGCTAGCGGGGATCTACAATGAGCAGTTCTTC	CAISEGLAGIYNEQFF
TRBV11-2	13	NA	few	TRBJ2-2	TGTGCCAGCGGGACCACTAACAACGAGGAGCTGTTTTTT	CASGTTNNEELFF
TRBV4-1	15	NA	NA	TRBJ2-5	TGCGCCAGTAGCCAAGTGGTCAGCAGGTGCGAGACCCAGTACTTC	CASSQVVSRCETQYF
TRBV6-5	16	NA	NA	TRBJ2-3	TGTGCCAGCAGTTACTCGTCAGCTTATAGTAATCAGCCCCAGTATTTT	CASSYSSAYSNQPQYF
TRBV12-3/TRBV12-4	14	TRBD2	many	TRBJ2-1	TGTGCCAGCGGCACTAGCGGGGGGGGGGATGAGCAGTTCTTC	CASGTSGGGDEQFF
TRBV11-2	16	TRBD1	NA	TRBJ2-1	TGTGACAGCAGCTTAGGTAGGACAGGGGGTCGCAGTGAGCAGTTCTTC	CDSSLGRTGGRSEQFF
TRBV11-2	13	TRBD1	once	TRBJ2-5	TGTACCAGCAGCCCAGACAGGGGTGAGACACAGTACTTC	CTSSPDRGETQYF
TRBV10-2	14	NA	once	TRBJ1-5	TGCGCCAGCAGCGGAACAAGGCAAGATCGGCCCCAGCATTTT	CASSGTRQDRPQHF
TRBV30	12	NA	few	TRBJ1-4	TGTGCCGGTCGGGGGGGGAGTGAAAAACTGTTTTTT	CAGRGGSEKLFF
TRBV6-6	16	TRBD2	NA	TRBJ2-1	TGTGCCAGCTGTTATGGTCTGGTAGCGGGGGGGCTTGAGCAGTTCTTC	CASCYGLVAGGLEQFF